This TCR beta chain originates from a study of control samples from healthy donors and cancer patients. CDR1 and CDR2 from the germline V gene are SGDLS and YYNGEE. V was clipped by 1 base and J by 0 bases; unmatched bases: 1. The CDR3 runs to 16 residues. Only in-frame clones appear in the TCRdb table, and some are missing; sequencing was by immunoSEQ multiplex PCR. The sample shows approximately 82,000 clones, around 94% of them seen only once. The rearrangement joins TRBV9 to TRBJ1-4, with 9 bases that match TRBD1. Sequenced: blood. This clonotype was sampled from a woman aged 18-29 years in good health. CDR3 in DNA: TGTGCCAGCAGCGTAACAGGGGGCGCAACTAATGAAAAACTGTTTTTT. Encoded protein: CASSVTGGATNEKLFF.